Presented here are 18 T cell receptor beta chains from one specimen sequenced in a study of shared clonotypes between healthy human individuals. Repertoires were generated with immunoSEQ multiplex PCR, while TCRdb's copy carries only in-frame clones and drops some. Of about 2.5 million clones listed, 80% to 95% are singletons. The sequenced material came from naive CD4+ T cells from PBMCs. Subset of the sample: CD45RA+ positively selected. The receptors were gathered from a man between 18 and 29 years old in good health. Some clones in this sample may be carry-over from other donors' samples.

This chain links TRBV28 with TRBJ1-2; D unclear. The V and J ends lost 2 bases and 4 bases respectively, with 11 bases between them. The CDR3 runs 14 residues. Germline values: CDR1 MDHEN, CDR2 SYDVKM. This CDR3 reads CASSLGANLYGYTF. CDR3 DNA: TGTGCCAGCAGTTTAGGTGCTAACCTCTATGGCTACACCTTC.

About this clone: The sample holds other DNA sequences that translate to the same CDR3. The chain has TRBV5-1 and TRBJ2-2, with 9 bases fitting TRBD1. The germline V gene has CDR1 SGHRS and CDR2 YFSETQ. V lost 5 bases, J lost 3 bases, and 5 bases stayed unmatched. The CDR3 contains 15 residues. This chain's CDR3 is CASSLRTGDTGELFF. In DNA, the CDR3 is TGCGCCAGCAGTTTGAGGACAGGGGACACCGGGGAGCTGTTTTTT.

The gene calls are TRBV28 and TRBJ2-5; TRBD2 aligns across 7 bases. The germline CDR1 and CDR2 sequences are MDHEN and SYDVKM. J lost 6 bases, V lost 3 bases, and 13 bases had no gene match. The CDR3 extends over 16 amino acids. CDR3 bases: TGTGCCAGCAGTTTGCGTTCGGGGGGTCGTGGGAAGACCCAGTACTTC. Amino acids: CASSLRSGGRGKTQYF.

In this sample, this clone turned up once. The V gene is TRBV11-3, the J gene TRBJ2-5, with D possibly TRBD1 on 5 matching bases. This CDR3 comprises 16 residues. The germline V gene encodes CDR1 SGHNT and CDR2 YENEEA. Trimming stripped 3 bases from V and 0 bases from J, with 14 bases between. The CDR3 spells CASSLQGRMYQETQYF. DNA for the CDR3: TGTGCCAGCAGCTTGCAGGGCCGCATGTACCAAGAGACCCAGTACTTC.

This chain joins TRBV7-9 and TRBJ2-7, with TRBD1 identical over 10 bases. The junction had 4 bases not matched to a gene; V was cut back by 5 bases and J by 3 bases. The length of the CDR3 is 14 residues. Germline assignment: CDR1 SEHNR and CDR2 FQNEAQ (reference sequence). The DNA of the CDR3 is TGTGCCAGCAGCCAGGGACAGGGGAACTACGAGCAGTACTTC. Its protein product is CASSQGQGNYEQYF. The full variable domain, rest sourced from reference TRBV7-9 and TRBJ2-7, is DTGVSQNPRHKITKRGQNVTFRCDPISEHNRLYWYRQTLGQGPEFLTYFQNEAQLEKSRLLSDRFSAERPKGSFSTLEIQRTEQGDSAMYLCASSQGQGNYEQYFGPGTRLTVT.

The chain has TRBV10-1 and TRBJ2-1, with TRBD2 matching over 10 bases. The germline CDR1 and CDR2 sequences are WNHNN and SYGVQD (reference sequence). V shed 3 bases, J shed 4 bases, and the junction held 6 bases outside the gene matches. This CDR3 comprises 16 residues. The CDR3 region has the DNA TGCGCCAGCAGTGAACCGGGACTAGCGTTATACAATGAGCAGTTCTTC. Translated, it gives CASSEPGLALYNEQFF.

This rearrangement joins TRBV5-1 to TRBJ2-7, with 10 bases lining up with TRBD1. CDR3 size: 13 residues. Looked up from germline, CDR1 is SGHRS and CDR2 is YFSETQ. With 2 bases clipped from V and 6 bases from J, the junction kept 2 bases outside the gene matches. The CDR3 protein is CASSFWDRGEQYF. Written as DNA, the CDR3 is TGCGCCAGCAGCTTTTGGGACAGGGGCGAGCAGTACTTC.

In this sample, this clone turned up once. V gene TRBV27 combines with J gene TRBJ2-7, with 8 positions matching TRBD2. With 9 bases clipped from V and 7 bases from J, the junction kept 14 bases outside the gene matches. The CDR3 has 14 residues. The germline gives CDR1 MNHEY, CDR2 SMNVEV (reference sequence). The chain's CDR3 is CARSGGSPLREQYF. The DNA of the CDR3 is TGTGCCAGATCGGGGGGGTCCCCCCTGAGGGAGCAGTACTTC.

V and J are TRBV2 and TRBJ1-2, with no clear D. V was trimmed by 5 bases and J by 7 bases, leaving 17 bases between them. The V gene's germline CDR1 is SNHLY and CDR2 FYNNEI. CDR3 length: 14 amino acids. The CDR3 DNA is TGTGCCAGCAGTCCCGTCGATGGGGTGGGTGGCTACACCTTC. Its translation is CASSPVDGVGGYTF.

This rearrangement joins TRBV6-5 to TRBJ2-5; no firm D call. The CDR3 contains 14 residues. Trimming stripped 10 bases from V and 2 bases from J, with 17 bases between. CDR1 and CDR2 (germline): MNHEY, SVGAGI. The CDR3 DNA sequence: TGTGCCACCAAAAAACCGGAAGTACAAGAGACCCAGTACTTC. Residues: CATKKPEVQETQYF.

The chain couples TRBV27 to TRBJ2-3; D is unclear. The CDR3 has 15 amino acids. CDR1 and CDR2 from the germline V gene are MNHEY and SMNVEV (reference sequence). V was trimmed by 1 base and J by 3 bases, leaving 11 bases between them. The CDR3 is CASSLWADGTDTQYF. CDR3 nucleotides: TGTGCCAGCAGTTTATGGGCAGATGGGACAGATACGCAGTATTTT.

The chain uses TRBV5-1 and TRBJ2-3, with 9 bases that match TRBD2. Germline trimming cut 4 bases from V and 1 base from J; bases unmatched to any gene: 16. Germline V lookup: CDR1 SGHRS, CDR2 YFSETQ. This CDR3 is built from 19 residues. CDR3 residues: CASSHNRASGKLGTDTQYF. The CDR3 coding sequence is TGCGCCAGCAGCCACAACAGGGCTAGCGGGAAGCTTGGCACAGATACGCAGTATTTT.

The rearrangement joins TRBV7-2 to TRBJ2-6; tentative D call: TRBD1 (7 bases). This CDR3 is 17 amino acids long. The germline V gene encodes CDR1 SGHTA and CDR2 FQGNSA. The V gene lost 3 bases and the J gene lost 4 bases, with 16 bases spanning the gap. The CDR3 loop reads CASSLGLTGTGANVLTF. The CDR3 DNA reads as TGTGCCAGCAGCTTGGGACTGACAGGGACAGGGGCCAACGTCCTGACTTTC.

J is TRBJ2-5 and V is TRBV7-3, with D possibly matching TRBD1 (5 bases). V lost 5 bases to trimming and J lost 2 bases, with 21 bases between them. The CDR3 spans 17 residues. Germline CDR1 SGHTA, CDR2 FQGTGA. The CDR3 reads CASSPGLAQDGQETQYF. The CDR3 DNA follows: TGTGCCAGCAGCCCAGGGCTTGCACAGGATGGACAAGAGACCCAGTACTTC.

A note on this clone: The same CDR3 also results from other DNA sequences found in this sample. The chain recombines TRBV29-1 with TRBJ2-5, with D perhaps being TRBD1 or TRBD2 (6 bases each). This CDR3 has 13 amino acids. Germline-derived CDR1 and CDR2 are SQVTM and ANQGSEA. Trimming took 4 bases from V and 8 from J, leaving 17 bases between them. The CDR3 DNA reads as TGCAGCGTTGTGGGGGCGGGAAGAGAAACCCAGTACTTC. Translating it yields CSVVGAGRETQYF.

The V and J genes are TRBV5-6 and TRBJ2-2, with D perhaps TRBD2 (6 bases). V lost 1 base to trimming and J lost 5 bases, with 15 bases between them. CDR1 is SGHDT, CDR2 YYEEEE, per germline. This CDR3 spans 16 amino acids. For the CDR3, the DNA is TGTGCCAGCAGCTTGATCTTGGGAGGTCGGACCGGGGAGCTGTTTTTT. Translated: CASSLILGGRTGELFF.

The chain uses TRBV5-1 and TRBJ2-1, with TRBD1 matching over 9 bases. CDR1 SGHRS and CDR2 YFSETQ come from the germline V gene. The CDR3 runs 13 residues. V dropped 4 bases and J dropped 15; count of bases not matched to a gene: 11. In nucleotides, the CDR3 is TGCGCCAGCAGCCCAACCCCCGGGACAGGGTCGTTCTTC. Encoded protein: CASSPTPGTGSFF.

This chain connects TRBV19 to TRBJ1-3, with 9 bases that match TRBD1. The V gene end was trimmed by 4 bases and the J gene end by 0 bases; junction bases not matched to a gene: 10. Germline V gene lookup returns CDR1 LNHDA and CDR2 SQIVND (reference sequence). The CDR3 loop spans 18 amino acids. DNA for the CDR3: TGTGCCAGTAGTACCATCTACCGGGACAGGGTCTCTGGAAACACCATATATTTT. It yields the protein CASSTIYRDRVSGNTIYF.